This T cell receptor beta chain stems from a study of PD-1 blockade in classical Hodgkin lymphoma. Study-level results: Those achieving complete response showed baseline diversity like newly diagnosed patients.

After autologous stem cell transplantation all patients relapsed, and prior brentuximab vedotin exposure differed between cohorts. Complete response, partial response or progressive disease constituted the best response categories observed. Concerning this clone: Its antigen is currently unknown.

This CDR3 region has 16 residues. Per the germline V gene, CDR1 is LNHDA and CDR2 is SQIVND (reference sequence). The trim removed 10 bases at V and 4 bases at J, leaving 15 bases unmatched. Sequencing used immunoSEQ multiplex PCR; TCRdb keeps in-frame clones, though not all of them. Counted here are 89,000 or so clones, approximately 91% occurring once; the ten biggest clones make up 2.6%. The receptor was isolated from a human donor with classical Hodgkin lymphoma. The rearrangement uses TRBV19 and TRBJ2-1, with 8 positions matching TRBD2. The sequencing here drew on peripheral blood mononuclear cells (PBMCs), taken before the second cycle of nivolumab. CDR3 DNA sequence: TGTGCCACACGGACTAGCCCGCCCAGACTATACAATGAGCAGTTCTTC. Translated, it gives CATRTSPPRLYNEQFF.